Each of the 21 T cell receptor beta chains below was sequenced from the same sample in a study of blood T cell repertoires in COVID-19. Produced via immunoSEQ multiplex PCR; TCRdb's table is partial and in-frame only. The sample includes around 160,000 clones, around nine tenths seen only once; the top ten take approximately 10%. The specimen sequenced was peripheral blood. The receptors shown here come from a woman between 65 and 79 years old with COVID-19, enrolled during active disease.

This rearrangement joins TRBV6-2 or TRBV6-3 to TRBJ1-1, with a tentative D call TRBD1 (5 bases). V lost 2 bases and J lost 5, with 12 bases in between. Germline CDR1 reads MNHEY; CDR2 reads SVGEGT. This CDR3 is 14 amino acids long. The CDR3 nucleotides are TGTGCCAGCAGTTACACCAGGAAGGGGACTGAAGCTTTCTTT. The encoded protein is CASSYTRKGTEAFF.

The chain links TRBV5-4 to TRBJ1-3, with a tentative D call TRBD1 (5 bases). The CDR3 has 17 amino acids. The V gene lost 1 base and the J gene lost 0 bases, with 14 bases spanning the gap. Germline V gene data show CDR1 as SGHNT and CDR2 as YYREEE (reference sequence). The CDR3 protein is CASSLPHTGASGNTIYF. CDR3 bases: TGTGCCAGCAGCTTGCCCCACACAGGAGCCTCTGGAAACACCATATATTTT.

The chain combines TRBV28 with TRBJ2-7, with a possible D match to TRBD1 (6 bases). The CDR3 covers 15 residues. V was clipped by 3 bases and J by 10 bases, with 22 bases between them. The V gene's germline CDR1 is MDHEN and CDR2 SYDVKM. In DNA form, the CDR3 reads TGTGCCAGCAGTTTGAAATCGGCAGGGGCAAGGTACCAGTACTTC. Protein: CASSLKSAGARYQYF.

The rearrangement links TRBV28 to TRBJ1-5; D uncertain. CDR1 is MDHEN and CDR2 is SYDVKM in the germline V gene. This CDR3 is built from 12 residues. V was pared by 10 bases and J by 6 bases, with 13 bases between. The CDR3 DNA reads as TGTGCCACCCGGGTGGGGAGTCAGCCCCAGCATTTT. The encoded protein is CATRVGSQPQHF.

The CDR3 protein is CASLGGDSPLHF. As DNA, the CDR3 is TGTGCCAGCCTCGGCGGGGATTCACCCCTCCACTTT. This rearrangement joins TRBV2 to TRBJ1-6, with D uncertain. CDR1 is SNHLY and CDR2 is FYNNEI in the germline V gene. There are 12 residues in the CDR3. V was cut by 8 bases and J by 8 bases, with 10 bases left in between.

On this clone itself: Other DNA sequences within the sample encode an identical CDR3. V and J are TRBV27 and TRBJ2-5; 8 positions match TRBD1. CDR3 size: 14 residues. Germline-derived CDR1 and CDR2 are MNHEY and SMNVEV (reference sequence). V gave up 6 bases and J gave up 4 bases; unmatched junction bases: 7. CDR3 nucleotide sequence: TGTGCCAGCAGCACCGGACAGGGTAGAGAGACCCAGTACTTC. Translation: CASSTGQGRETQYF.

CDR3 DNA sequence: TGCGCCAGCAGCGCATACATGAACACTGAAGCTTTCTTT. Translated: CASSAYMNTEAFF. The chain recombines TRBV5-1 with TRBJ1-1, with D unresolved. Germline CDR1 and CDR2: SGHRS and YFSETQ. The CDR3 has 13 amino acids. Trimming took off 4 bases at V and 0 bases at J, with 7 bases between the two ends. The full variable domain, its missing parts supplied by reference TRBV5-1 and TRBJ1-1, is KAGVTQTPRYLIKTRGQQVTLSCSPISGHRSVSWYQQTPGQGLQFLFEYFSETQRNKGNFPGRFSGRQFSNSRSEMNVSTLELGDSALYLCASSAYMNTEAFFGQGTRLTVV.

The gene calls are TRBV3-1 (or the pseudogene TRBV3-2) and TRBJ2-7; D may be TRBD2 (5 bases). The CDR3 runs to 11 residues. Looked up from germline, CDR1 is LGHDT and CDR2 is YNNKEL (reference sequence). Trimming cost V 6 bases and J 9 bases, with 12 bases left between them. CDR3 nucleotide sequence: TGTGCCAGCAGTACCGCGGCGGGGCAGTACTTC. It translates to CASSTAAGQYF.

This rearrangement joins TRBV7-2 to TRBJ2-3; tentative D call: TRBD1 (5 bases). Germline values: CDR1 SGHTA, CDR2 FQGNSA. This CDR3 contains 12 residues. V lost 4 bases, J lost 5 bases, and 7 bases lay in between. For the CDR3, the DNA is TGTGCCAGCAGCTCCAGGGTAGATACGCAGTATTTT. Amino acids: CASSSRVDTQYF.

The rearrangement links TRBV29-1 to TRBJ2-1, with D tentatively TRBD1 (6 bases). V was pared by 6 bases and J by 5 bases, with 14 bases between. The CDR3 loop spans 13 amino acids. Germline CDR1 and CDR2: SQVTM and ANQGSEA. The CDR3 region is CSVVRQENNEQFF. CDR3 bases: TGCAGCGTCGTAAGACAGGAAAACAATGAGCAGTTCTTC.

The chain carries TRBV2 and TRBJ2-5, with D possibly matching TRBD2 (7 bases). The CDR3 has 12 amino acids. V was cut by 8 bases and J by 4 bases, with 11 bases left in between. In germline, CDR1 is SNHLY, CDR2 FYNNEI. In DNA, the CDR3 is TGTGCCAGCCGGAGGGGGGGAGAGACCCAGTACTTC. This encodes CASRRGGETQYF.

The V gene is TRBV7-2, the J gene TRBJ1-6; 8 bases agree with TRBD1. Germline V gene data show CDR1 as SGHTA and CDR2 as FQGNSA. With 3 bases clipped from V and 8 bases from J, the junction kept 12 bases outside the gene matches. The CDR3 length is 17 residues. The CDR3 region is CASSFINRGAGYSPLHF. DNA of the CDR3: TGTGCCAGCAGCTTCATCAACAGGGGGGCGGGCTATTCACCCCTCCACTTT.

The rearrangement links TRBV23-1 to TRBJ2-1, with 7 bases identical to TRBD1. TRBV23-1 is marked as an open reading frame, function uncertain. J gave up 6 bases and V 0 bases, and 2 bases lay outside the gene matches. This CDR3 region has 14 residues. CDR3 sequence (DNA): TGCGCCAGCAGTCAATCGAGACAGGGCAATGAGCAGTTCTTC. As protein: CASSQSRQGNEQFF.

The chain is built from TRBV5-4 and TRBJ1-3, with D perhaps TRBD1 (5 bases). The CDR3 is 15 residues long. Trimming took 0 bases from V and 8 from J, leaving 15 bases between them. Germline lookup yields CDR1 SGHNT and CDR2 YYREEE (reference sequence). The chain's CDR3 is CASSLDQGRVDTIYF. The CDR3, as DNA: TGTGCCAGCAGCTTGGACCAGGGTCGAGTTGACACCATATATTTT.

The V call is TRBV3-1 (or the pseudogene TRBV3-2), the J call TRBJ1-3; D unclear. Trimming cost V 2 bases and J 5 bases, with 7 bases left between them. This CDR3 region has 13 residues. Germline-derived CDR1 and CDR2 are LGHDT and YNNKEL (reference sequence). The CDR3 DNA sequence: TGTGCCAGCAGCCAACTCCTCCGAAACACCATATATTTT. The encoded protein is CASSQLLRNTIYF.

The chain links TRBV3-1 (or the pseudogene TRBV3-2) to TRBJ2-4; maybe TRBD2 (6 bases). CDR3 length: 14 amino acids. Germline assignment: CDR1 LGHDT and CDR2 YNNKEL (reference sequence). Deletions cut 4 bases from V and 8 bases from J, with 15 bases between. The CDR3 region is CASSRRPREDIQYF. The CDR3 region has the DNA TGTGCCAGCAGCCGCAGACCCAGGGAGGACATTCAGTACTTC.

The count of this clone is one. The rearrangement links TRBV30 to TRBJ2-7; D is perhaps TRBD2 (6 bases). Trimming cost V 2 bases and J 3 bases, with 11 bases left between them. Germline CDR1 GTSNPN, CDR2 SVGIG (reference sequence). The CDR3 consists of 13 residues. CDR3 sequence reads: CAWSTGRHYEQYF. CDR3 nucleotide sequence: TGTGCCTGGAGTACCGGGAGACACTACGAGCAGTACTTC.

There are many counts of this clone. In DNA form, the CDR3 reads TGTGCCAGCAGACCAACTAGCGGGGGGGCACATGAGCAGTTCTTC. Translation: CASRPTSGGAHEQFF. The chain recombines TRBV7-2 with TRBJ2-1, with 13 positions matching TRBD2. J lost 8 bases, V lost 6 bases, and 7 bases had no gene match. CDR3 length: 15 residues. Germline-derived CDR1 and CDR2 are SGHTA and FQGNSA.

This clone occurred a few times. The chain has TRBV7-9 and TRBJ2-7, with TRBD1 as a possible D gene (5 bases). Germline V gene lookup returns CDR1 SEHNR and CDR2 FQNEAQ (reference sequence). With 2 bases removed from V and 3 bases from J, the gap between germline ends came to 11 bases. The CDR3 runs 14 residues. The CDR3 bases are TGTGCCAGCAGCTTATGGGTTACAGGCTACGAGCAGTACTTC. Amino acid sequence: CASSLWVTGYEQYF.

This chain connects TRBV6-5 to TRBJ2-2; TRBD1 agrees at 8 bases. CDR3 length: 15 amino acids. The germline gives CDR1 MNHEY, CDR2 SVGAGI. With 9 bases clipped from V and 7 bases from J, the junction kept 13 bases outside the gene matches. The CDR3 protein is CASILEDRGRGELFF. The CDR3 region has the DNA TGTGCCAGTATTCTAGAAGACAGGGGCCGCGGGGAGCTGTTTTTT.

The chain employs TRBV6-5 and TRBJ1-5; D not certain. Germline CDR1 reads MNHEY; CDR2 reads SVGAGI. This CDR3 region has 14 residues. The germline V and J ends were trimmed by 7 bases and 6 bases, with 16 bases remaining between them. CDR3 DNA sequence: TGTGCCAGCAAACTCTCGGGTTCGAGTCAGCCCCAGCATTTT. It translates to CASKLSGSSQPQHF.